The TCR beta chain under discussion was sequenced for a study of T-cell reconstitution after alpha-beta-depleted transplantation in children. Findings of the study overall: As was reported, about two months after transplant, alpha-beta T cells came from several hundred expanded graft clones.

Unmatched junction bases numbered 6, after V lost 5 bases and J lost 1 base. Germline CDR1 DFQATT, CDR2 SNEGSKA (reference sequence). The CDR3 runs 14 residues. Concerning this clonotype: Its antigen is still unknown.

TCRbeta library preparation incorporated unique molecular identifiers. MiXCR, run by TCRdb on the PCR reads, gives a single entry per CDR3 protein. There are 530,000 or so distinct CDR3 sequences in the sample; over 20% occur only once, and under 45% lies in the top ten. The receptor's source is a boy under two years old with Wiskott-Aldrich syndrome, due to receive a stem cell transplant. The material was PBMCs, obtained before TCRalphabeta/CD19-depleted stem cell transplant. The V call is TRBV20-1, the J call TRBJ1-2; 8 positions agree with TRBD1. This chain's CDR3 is CSAPQGVGNYGYTF. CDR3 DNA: TGCAGTGCTCCACAGGGGGTCGGTAACTATGGCTACACCTTC.